These T cell receptor beta chains were read from a single sample in a study of blood T cell repertoires in COVID-19. The repertoire was sequenced with immunoSEQ multiplex PCR; TCRdb's copy has only in-frame clones and lacks some. This table has around 330,000 clones, approximately 91% appearing once. The sample was PBMCs or T cells enriched from blood (not recorded which). The receptors derive from a man in his sixties who had recovered from COVID-19. CDR3s include the opening cysteine and the closing phenylalanine or tryptophan. The D gene is left open where the match is weak. Clone size is shown for a subset of rows, as once, few, many or a class of expanded clone.

d_gene	v_gene	abundance	j_gene	CDR3aa	CDR3nt
TRBD2	TRBV6-1	-	TRBJ2-7	CASSEWGLAGDYEQYF	TGTGCCAGCAGTGAATGGGGACTAGCGGGGGACTACGAGCAGTACTTC
TRBD2	TRBV27	-	TRBJ2-4	CASSFGGRRPKNIQYF	TGTGCCAGCAGTTTTGGCGGGAGGAGACCCAAAAACATTCAGTACTTC
-	TRBV28	once	TRBJ2-6	CASRGTTDSLVTGANVLTF	TGTGCCAGCAGGGGCACTACGGACAGTCTGGTTACTGGGGCCAACGTCCTGACTTTC
TRBD2	TRBV18	-	TRBJ2-1	CASSPPALAGGLYNEQFF	TGTGCCAGCTCACCACCGGCACTAGCGGGAGGGTTATACAATGAGCAGTTCTTC
TRBD1	TRBV19	-	TRBJ2-7	CASSKNRGSDEQYF	TGTGCCAGTAGTAAAAACAGGGGTAGCGACGAGCAGTACTTC
TRBD2	TRBV9	few	TRBJ2-1	CASSVAGREGEQFF	TGTGCCAGCAGCGTCGCGGGTAGGGAGGGTGAGCAGTTCTTC
-	TRBV7-2	-	TRBJ2-3	CASSLDRVNTDTQYF	TGTGCCAGCAGCTTAGACAGGGTAAACACAGATACGCAGTATTTT
TRBD1	TRBV7-2	once	TRBJ2-7	CASSGQGAHEQYF	TGTGCCAGTTCGGGACAGGGGGCCCACGAGCAGTACTTC
TRBD2	TRBV5-6	-	TRBJ2-5	CASSQRPSGRAYGETQYF	TGTGCCAGCAGCCAGCGACCAAGCGGGAGGGCCTATGGGGAGACCCAGTACTTC
TRBD1	TRBV24-1	-	TRBJ1-2	CATSDGGQLYGYTF	TGTGCCACCAGTGATGGGGGACAGCTCTATGGCTACACCTTC
TRBD2	TRBV3-1/TRBV3-2	-	TRBJ2-7	CASSQDRLAGVTYEQYF	TGTGCCAGCAGCCAAGATCGGCTAGCGGGAGTAACATACGAGCAGTACTTC
-	TRBV5-1	-	TRBJ2-1	CASSLEDPQGDEQFF	TGCGCCAGCAGCTTGGAGGACCCTCAGGGCGATGAGCAGTTCTTC
-	TRBV9	-	TRBJ2-1	CASSVEGNRGNEQFF	TGTGCCAGCAGCGTAGAGGGGAATAGGGGCAATGAGCAGTTCTTC
-	TRBV3-1/TRBV3-2	-	TRBJ2-1	CASSQGAGPYNEQFF	TGTGCCAGCAGCCAAGGGGCGGGACCGTACAATGAGCAGTTCTTC
TRBD1	TRBV7-4	-	TRBJ2-5	CASSLGTGVGCGEETQYF	TGTGCCAGCAGCTTGGGGACAGGGGTTGGTTGCGGGGAGGAGACCCAGTACTTC
-	TRBV5-1	once	TRBJ2-3	CASSLEGADTQYF	TGCGCCAGCAGCTTGGAGGGGGCAGATACGCAGTATTTT
-	TRBV19	-	TRBJ1-5	CASSTPRGRGPNQPQHF	TGTGCCAGTAGTACCCCCCGGGGGAGAGGACCCAATCAGCCCCAGCATTTT
TRBD2	TRBV9	-	TRBJ2-1	CASSVGLAGGYEQFF	TGTGCCAGCAGCGTAGGGCTAGCGGGAGGGTATGAGCAGTTCTTC
-	TRBV18	-	TRBJ2-1	CASSSQVSSYNEQFF	TGTGCCAGTTCTTCCCAGGTCAGCTCCTACAATGAGCAGTTCTTC
-	TRBV6-5	-	TRBJ2-2	CASSRASSNTGELFF	TGTGCCAGCAGTAGAGCGAGTTCGAACACCGGGGAGCTGTTTTTT
TRBD1	TRBV6-7	-	TRBJ1-2	CASSHRQGWNYGYTF	TGTGCCAGCAGTCACCGACAGGGTTGGAACTATGGCTACACCTTC
TRBD2	TRBV18	-	TRBJ2-1	CASSPGTSGNNEQFF	TGTGCCAGCTCACCGGGGACTAGCGGGAACAATGAGCAGTTCTTC
-	TRBV6-5	-	TRBJ1-5	CASRVRGVSNQPQHF	TGTGCCAGCAGGGTTCGGGGAGTAAGCAATCAGCCCCAGCATTTT
-	TRBV6-5	-	TRBJ1-1	CASRAPGGPTEAFF	TGTGCCAGCAGGGCTCCGGGGGGGCCAACTGAAGCTTTCTTT
TRBD1	TRBV24-1	-	TRBJ2-1	CATSAWDREFNEQFF	TGTGCCACCAGTGCGTGGGACAGGGAGTTCAATGAGCAGTTCTTC
-	TRBV4-2	-	TRBJ2-4	CASSQDEDRRAKNIQYF	TGTGCCAGCAGCCAAGATGAAGACAGGAGAGCCAAAAACATTCAGTACTTC
TRBD1	TRBV30	-	TRBJ1-5	CAWSGQGGQPQHF	TGTGCCTGGAGTGGACAGGGAGGACAGCCCCAGCATTTT
TRBD2	TRBV5-1	-	TRBJ2-1	CASSSTSGSYNEQFF	TGCGCCAGCAGCTCGACTAGCGGCTCCTACAATGAGCAGTTCTTC
TRBD2	TRBV2	-	TRBJ2-5	CASSEGYLAGGGETQYF	TGTGCCAGCAGTGAAGGCTATTTAGCGGGAGGGGGGGAGACCCAGTACTTC
-	TRBV12-3/TRBV12-4	-	TRBJ1-5	CASSFEGNQPQHF	TGTGCCAGCAGTTTTGAGGGAAATCAGCCCCAGCATTTT
TRBD2	TRBV9	-	TRBJ2-1	CASSVVASGSSYNEQFF	TGTGCCAGCAGCGTAGTGGCTAGCGGTAGCTCCTACAATGAGCAGTTCTTC
-	TRBV28	few	TRBJ1-5	CASSIPFRGTSQPQHF	TGTGCCAGCAGCATACCATTCAGGGGTACCAGTCAGCCCCAGCATTTT
TRBD1	TRBV5-4	-	TRBJ1-2	CASSLVGGDNYGYTF	TGTGCCAGCAGCTTGGTAGGGGGCGACAACTATGGCTACACCTTC
TRBD2	TRBV6-6	-	TRBJ2-5	CASSSLAGGPRETQYF	TGTGCCAGCAGTTCCTTAGCGGGAGGGCCGAGAGAGACCCAGTACTTC
TRBD1	TRBV29-1	-	TRBJ2-1	CSVGQDSYNEQFF	TGCAGCGTAGGACAGGACTCCTACAATGAGCAGTTCTTC
TRBD2	TRBV9	-	TRBJ2-7	CASSVKGERLAGQEVYEQYF	TGTGCCAGCAGCGTAAAGGGCGAGAGACTAGCGGGCCAAGAGGTCTACGAGCAGTACTTC
-	TRBV5-1	once	TRBJ2-1	CASAWGTYNEQFF	TGCGCCAGCGCCTGGGGGACTTACAATGAGCAGTTCTTC
-	TRBV19	once	TRBJ1-5	CASSIRSGEYNQPQHF	TGTGCCAGTAGTATTAGGTCTGGGGAGTACAATCAGCCCCAGCATTTT
-	TRBV7-6	-	TRBJ2-2	CASSLLITGPANTGELFF	TGTGCCAGCAGCTTATTAATAACAGGGCCTGCGAACACCGGGGAGCTGTTTTTT
-	TRBV6-5	-	TRBJ2-6	CATLVGGSGANVLTF	TGTGCCACCCTGGTAGGGGGCTCTGGGGCCAACGTCCTGACTTTC
TRBD1	TRBV5-1	-	TRBJ2-7	CASRLDRDAYEQYF	TGCGCCAGCAGATTGGACAGGGACGCCTACGAGCAGTACTTC
-	TRBV18	-	TRBJ1-4	CASSPALRDEKLFF	TGTGCCAGCTCACCAGCTCTCAGGGATGAAAAACTGTTTTTT
-	TRBV10-1	-	TRBJ2-1	CASSPSTPGTTDEQFF	TGCGCCAGCAGTCCGTCCACCCCCGGGACAACCGACGAGCAGTTCTTC
TRBD2	TRBV24-1	-	TRBJ2-1	CATSGTSGRTTYNEQFF	TGTGCCACCAGTGGAACTAGCGGGAGAACCACCTACAATGAGCAGTTCTTC
TRBD2	TRBV6-6	-	TRBJ2-2	CASSLTSGTVGELFF	TGTGCCAGCAGTCTGACTAGCGGGACCGTCGGGGAGCTGTTTTTT
TRBD1	TRBV7-2	-	TRBJ1-2	CASSLRTGDGYTF	TGTGCCAGCAGCTTACGGACAGGGGATGGCTACACCTTC
TRBD1	TRBV9	-	TRBJ2-1	CASSVVPRGQDEQFF	TGTGCCAGCAGCGTAGTTCCCAGGGGGCAGGATGAGCAGTTCTTC
TRBD1	TRBV2	-	TRBJ1-2	CASSAGTGNSYTF	TGTGCCAGCAGTGCCGGGACAGGGAATAGCTACACCTTC
TRBD2	TRBV7-2	-	TRBJ2-2	CASSLAGLANTGELFF	TGTGCCAGCAGCTTAGCCGGACTAGCGAACACCGGGGAGCTGTTTTTT